This T cell receptor beta chain is from a study of cytomegalovirus exposure and HLA in healthy donors (dated by TCRdb to about 2017). Turning to the overall study: An earlier analysis of approximately 550 of the donors reported 250 to 300 Gb of sequence data and roughly 110 million unique TCR beta sequences from 150 million to 200 million T cells. An early release covering roughly 640 HLA-typed donors comprised approximately 290 gigabases of sequencing data and around 80 million unique TCR sequences. Among the roughly 400 genotyped donors, about 83% belonged to the genetic ancestry cluster associated with self-reported Caucasian donors. The study aimed to test whether signatures of past pathogen exposure could be identified by cataloging public T cell receptors. The T cell repertoires of 670 or so subjects were profiled by immunosequencing and related to cytomegalovirus serostatus. Along with the 666-subject first cohort, a separate validation cohort of 120 different subjects was used. To predict cytomegalovirus infection status, the study combined high-throughput TCR immunosequencing, statistical association of individual TCRs with disease status, and machine learning. To study patterns of TCR occurrence, a later analysis re-analyzed previously published TCR beta repertoires from 666 donors and added high-resolution HLA genotyping. Rather than drawing on any new phenotypic data, the later analysis identified candidate immune exposures from TCR beta sequences and the way those sequences occurred across donors. An earlier analysis of 587 of the donors used high-throughput TCR beta sequencing to judge whether each TCR beta V gene segment behaved as functional or pseudogenic. Donor age, sex, ethnicity and CMV serostatus were compiled alongside the repertoire data. A later genetic analysis took genome-wide SNP genotypes for about 65% of the roughly 670 donors and used that subset as a discovery cohort. All discovery cohort repertoires had been generated using a single sequencing platform. HLA typing included class I and class II loci at four-digit resolution. The number of typed donors differed by locus: roughly 620-630 for A, B, C, DRB1 and DQB1; 500 to 550 for DQA1; 606 for DPA1; and some 470 for DPB1. Four to six DR-DQ haplotypes were handled as single units for association and clustering, since linkage in the cohort was strong. Across some 400 genotyped donors of the cohort, an average of about 240,000 unique TCR beta nucleotide sequences per donor were sequenced, and roughly 20% of those sequences were non-productive.

This clone came up once. Its recognized antigen is unknown. Base qualities are missing; no much larger clone stands one base away. Its CDR3 holds 16 amino acids, cysteine through phenylalanine. The only DNA kept is the CDR3, 48 bases in frame from the first base. V ends up 0 bases short and J 5 bases short, with an unmatched junction base count of 7. As encoded in the germline V gene (reference sequence), CDR1 is SGHNT while CDR2 is YYREEE. The cohort consisted of 600 to 700 healthy bone marrow donors. Cohort members were all nominally healthy when sampled, although unrecorded immune exposures were likely present. CMV serostatus was recorded as positive for 250 to 300 and negative for about 50% of the 666 cohort members, whereas no CMV serostatus was recorded for the donor in question. Every donor gave a peripheral blood sample, and the peripheral blood mononuclear cells from that sample were used for TCR beta sequencing. Genomic DNA was extracted from the blood cell samples with the Qiagen DNeasy Blood Extraction Kit.

Library generation was performed with the immunoSEQ multiplex PCR assay. For the multiplex PCR, a mixture combining 60 forward primers for TCR Vbeta segments and 13 reverse primers for TCR Jbeta segments was used. The CDR3 region of rearranged TCR beta genes was amplified from genomic DNA by a multiplex PCR assay. The amplified TCR beta libraries were sequenced on the Illumina HiSeq System as 87-base-pair reads. The original methods were these. A later analysis counted about 76 million unique TCR beta chains across the 700 or so repertoires, and roughly 10 million of these chains were shared by at least two donors. A nearest-neighbor algorithm error-corrected the raw reads and collapsed the reads into unique sequences, merging closely related sequences to remove PCR and sequencing errors. CDR3 sequences were aligned to IMGT reference sequences to assign V, D and J gene segments. Each retained sequence needed at least a six-nucleotide match to both a V gene segment and a J gene segment. A rearrangement was called productive if the CDR3 had no stop codons and remained in frame with V and J, and every other rearrangement was called non-productive. Following IMGT convention, CDR3 was defined as the stretch from the second conserved V-encoded cysteine up to the conserved J-encoded phenylalanine. The earlier analysis of approximately 500 of the donors excluded sequences that lacked an unambiguous match to a single V gene segment. In an earlier analysis of approximately 500 of the donors, a V segment was called functional when productive rearrangements were above 56.7%, and segregating when the standard deviation between donors exceeded 5%. A statistical classification framework was built to diagnose cytomegalovirus status from the catalog of TCR beta chain sequences. In a later analysis, TCR nucleotide sequences were compared against IMGT/GENE-DB human TR gene sequences so that V and J genes could be assigned. The TCRdist pipeline was used in a later analysis to assign CDR3 sequences and most-parsimonious VDJ recombination scenarios. In a later analysis, every TCR beta chain was defined by the combination of its CDR3 amino acid sequence and its V-gene family, and reads without a unique V-gene family were dropped. To address suspected cross-contamination and a sequencing artifact, a later analysis removed roughly 640 highly shared, low-generation-probability nucleotide sequences. For each public chain, a later analysis derived a clonal expansion index from normalized ranks of inferred template counts within each repertoire. Generation probabilities in a later analysis came from a VDJ recombination model fitted to out-of-frame rearrangements, and those results were checked against IGoR. Hypergeometric tests were used in a later analysis to score TCR-TCR, TCR-HLA and TCR-CMV co-occurrence, with a repertoire-size bias correction applied to the TCR pairs. False discovery rates were estimated in a later analysis by permuting HLA or CMV assignments 20 times. In a later analysis, co-occurring TCRs were grouped using DBSCAN, with TCRdist sequence similarity added in when clustering inside HLA-allele-positive subsets. Co-occurrence clustering excluded repertoires with fewer than 30,000 or more than 120,000 public chains, plus five with anomalous nucleotide sharing. Imported from immuneACCESS, the table was reduced by TCRdb to in-frame sequences with V and J called. These copies leave out some clones; in studies compared against another copy, an unresolved V gene accounts for under half, and the cause of the remainder is not known. D and trimming come from the DNA, and the V and J calls and clone size come from that table. This sample is represented by 130,000 to 150,000 clones; roughly two thirds of them were singletons. The ten largest clonotypes hold approximately 15% of the sample.

Overall results and qualifications from the work: In both the original and validation cohorts, the classifier was reported to diagnose cytomegalovirus status with high specificity and sensitivity. When HLA alleles, especially DR and DQ, strongly co-occurred, TCR associations were difficult to assign to individual alleles. A few of the identified cytomegalovirus-associated TCR beta chains were confirmed in vitro to be specific for cytomegalovirus antigens. According to the authors, the approach could potentially be generalized to other disease states and immunological phenotypes. The presence/absence analyses assumed that sequencing depth was roughly uniform across donors, and that assumption may not be true. Because some donors lacked HLA typing at each locus, the association tests relied only on the typed subset. In a later analysis, most CMV-associated TCR beta chains were found to appear HLA-restricted, with HLA associations seemingly driven largely by CMV exposure. A later genetic analysis reported fewer N-insertions in productive TCRs among donors in an Asian-associated ancestry cluster than the roughly 700-donor mean. Only TCR beta chains were sequenced in this cohort, and the absence of alpha or paired-chain data limited detectable features. A further reported finding was that TCR beta sequences accurately predicted the HLA-A and HLA-B alleles for most subjects in the first cohort. A group of highly shared sequence variants was considered likely to be a technical artifact of the sequencing pipeline. While some public TCRs were present in many individuals, most TCR sequences turned up only very rarely across donors. Correlated functional status among segregating V segments might be attributable to linkage disequilibrium, but an unknown experimental factor could not be ruled out. In an earlier analysis of 450 to 750 of the donors, most TCR beta V segments appeared in productive rearrangements about 87% or about 30% of the time, broadly matching IMGT annotations. In a later analysis, HLA-associated TCR beta chains showed more clonal expansion and lower generation probabilities than non-associated chains that were equally common. For the cohort, immune exposure information was limited to CMV serostatus. The 87-base-pair reads could not distinguish some IMGT-functional V segments, including TRBV6-2 and TRBV6-3, so those segments were excluded. The study listed 164 TCR beta chains as associated with cytomegalovirus. An association between a missense DCLRE1C variant and V-gene and J-gene trimming of TCR beta chains was found in a later genetic analysis and replicated in an independent cohort. Specific HLA alleles were associated with 15,000 to 20,000 TCR beta sequences at a false discovery rate of 0.05 in a later analysis. Because counts were too low, about 18 rarely observed V segments, including chromosome 9 orphons, were excluded from the earlier analysis of 587 of the donors. Several of the top co-occurrence clusters appeared to be linked to parvovirus B19, influenza, CMV and Epstein-Barr virus, according to a later analysis. In a later analysis, the rate of TCR association differed among HLA loci, with DRB1 alleles having the most associated TCRs and HLA-C alleles having the fewest.

Input material: PBMCs. Here the chain combines TRBV5-4 and TRBJ2-3; 9 middle bases align to TRBD2. The clonotype was recovered from a human donor in good health. The nucleotides are TGTGCCAGCAGCTTGGCTGGCGGGAGGGCGGGAGATACGCAGTATTTT. Its coded protein is CASSLAGGRAGDTQYF.